One and the same sample provided the 16 T cell receptor beta chains below, sequenced in a study of T cell repertoires in cytomegalovirus infection. MiXCR, run by TCRdb on the reads, gives a single entry per CDR3 protein. The data contain about half a million distinct CDR3 sequences, 30% to 35% of them singletons. Their specific antigens are unknown. This specimen consisted of cultured PBMCs, obtained from culture after CMV antigen stimulation. All receptors derive from a human donor in good health (CMV status not recorded). Some clones in this sample may be carry-over from other donors' samples.

This clonotype was seen repeatedly, ten times or more. This chain connects TRBV7-9 to TRBJ2-1; D unclear. The CDR3 runs 16 residues. Germline assignment: CDR1 SEHNR and CDR2 FQNEAQ (reference sequence). Trimming took 3 bases from V and 4 from J, leaving 16 bases between them. The CDR3 DNA reads as TGTGCCAGCAGCTTCGGGCCGAAAACGCCGTACAATGAGCAGTTCTTC. It specifies CASSFGPKTPYNEQFF.

This clonotype has just a few counts. V gene TRBV6-6 combines with J gene TRBJ1-2; D remains unclear. The V gene lost 6 bases and the J gene lost 10 bases, with 18 bases spanning the gap. The CDR3 spans 13 residues. Germline CDR1 MNHNY, CDR2 SVGAGI (reference sequence). The CDR3 region is CASRSPNDGHYTF. The CDR3 DNA is TGTGCCAGCAGATCCCCGAACGATGGCCACTACACCTTC.

This clonotype was seen only a few times. The chain has TRBV7-2 and TRBJ2-1; 12 bases line up with TRBD2. V dropped 4 bases and J dropped 5; count of bases not matched to a gene: 3. Per germline, CDR1 SGHTA and CDR2 FQGNSA. This CDR3 is 15 amino acids long. The CDR3 DNA reads TGTGCCAGCAGCTGGCGGACTAGCGGGGACAATGAGCAGTTCTTC. The encoded protein is CASSWRTSGDNEQFF.

The CDR3 bases are TGCGCCAGCAGCCTAGACAGTGATTCTCACTATGGCTACACCTTC. It encodes CASSLDSDSHYGYTF. The rearrangement links TRBV4-1 to TRBJ1-2; weak D call: TRBD1 (5 bases). CDR1 and CDR2 (germline): MGHRA, YSYEKL. The CDR3 runs to 15 residues. Trimming removed 4 bases from V and 3 bases from J, with 15 bases in between.

This clonotype was seen just once. The rearrangement joins TRBV24-1 to TRBJ2-1; TRBD1 aligns across 10 bases. Germline V lookup: CDR1 KGHDR, CDR2 SFDVKD. Unmatched junction bases numbered 8, after V lost 8 bases and J lost 5 bases. The CDR3 spans 15 residues. This chain's CDR3 is CATIRVGTGDNEQFF. The CDR3 nucleotides read TGTGCCACCATCCGAGTCGGGACAGGGGACAATGAGCAGTTCTTC.

The rearrangement links TRBV5-1 to TRBJ2-3, with D perhaps matching TRBD1 (6 bases). The germline V gene has CDR1 SGHRS and CDR2 YFSETQ. CDR3 length equals 14 residues. Trimming stripped 4 bases from V and 5 bases from J, with 14 bases between. The CDR3 DNA is TGCGCCAGCAGCATAATGACAGGAGGAGATACGCAGTATTTT. It encodes CASSIMTGGDTQYF.

This chain joins TRBV7-8 and TRBJ2-1; D not resolved. The CDR3 loop spans 12 amino acids. V was pared by 4 bases and J by 10 bases, with 11 bases between. CDR1 is SGHVS and CDR2 is FQNEAQ in the germline V gene. Here the CDR3 reads CASSSMVGEQFF. The CDR3 bases are TGTGCCAGCAGCTCAATGGTAGGAGAGCAGTTCTTC.

The CDR3 DNA reads as TGTGCCAGCTCACCACCTCGGCCGGTGAACACTGAAGCTTTCTTT. Translated, it gives CASSPPRPVNTEAFF. The V gene is TRBV18, the J gene TRBJ1-1, with D uncertain. V lost 0 bases and J lost 0, with 8 bases in between. Germline CDR1 reads KGHSH; CDR2 reads LQKENI. The CDR3 is 15 residues long.

V and J are TRBV11-3 and TRBJ2-1; 8 bases are shared with TRBD2. The CDR3 has 14 amino acids. J lost 4 bases, V lost 11 bases, and 10 bases had no gene match. The germline V gene encodes CDR1 SGHNT and CDR2 YENEEA. CDR3 in DNA: TGTGCCTGCCGCCAGCGGGAGCGGTACAATGAGCAGTTCTTC. Translation gives CACRQRERYNEQFF.

The chain recombines TRBV12-5 with TRBJ2-3; D unclear. Germline assignment: CDR1 LGHNT and CDR2 FRNRAP. V lost 0 bases, J lost 4 bases, and 11 bases lay in between. The CDR3 is made up of 15 amino acids. CDR3 nucleotide sequence: TGTGCTAGTGGTTTGGTTGCCCCACCAGCAGATACGCAGTATTTT. Residues: CASGLVAPPADTQYF. The full variable domain, completed using reference TRBV12-5 and TRBJ2-3, is DARVTQTPRHKVTEMGQEVTMRCQPILGHNTVFWYRQTMMQGLELLAYFRNRAPLDDSGMPKDRFSAEMPDATLATLKIQPSEPRDSAVYFCASGLVAPPADTQYFGPGTRLTVL.

The DNA for the CDR3 is TGTGCCCGGCGGGGTCCCGAGCAGTACGTC. It encodes CARRGPEQYV. V and J are TRBV12-5 and TRBJ2-7, with D perhaps TRBD2 (6 bases). This CDR3 spans 10 amino acids. Germline CDR1 reads LGHNT; CDR2 reads FRNRAP.

The chain joins TRBV5-4 to TRBJ2-5; D not resolved. V lost 3 bases and J lost 9, with 12 bases in between. CDR3 length equals 12 residues. Germline-derived CDR1 and CDR2 are SGHNT and YYREEE (reference sequence). The CDR3 DNA follows: TGTGCCAGCAGCTATGAGCCCAAGGCCCAGTACTTC. Protein sequence: CASSYEPKAQYF. Full variable domain (remainder filled in from reference TRBV5-4 and TRBJ2-5): ETGVTQSPTHLIKTRGQQVTLRCSSQSGHNTVSWYQQALGQGPQFIFQYYREEENGRGNFPPRFSGLQFPNYSSELNVNALELDDSALYLCASSYEPKAQYFGPGTRLLVL.

V and J are TRBV12-3 or TRBV12-4 and TRBJ2-2, with D possibly TRBD1 on 5 matching bases. Trimming stripped 3 bases from V and 0 bases from J, with 11 bases between. The CDR3 length is 16 residues. CDR3 loop: CASSFQDIANTGELFF. CDR3 coding DNA: TGTGCCAGCAGTTTCCAGGACATCGCGAACACCGGGGAGCTGTTTTTT.

The genes are TRBV7-2 and TRBJ2-1, with 10 bases identical to TRBD2. Germline-derived CDR1 and CDR2 are SGHTA and FQGNSA. V lost 11 bases, J lost 4 bases, and 11 bases stayed unmatched. The CDR3 is made up of 15 amino acids. The CDR3 bases are TGTGCCTCACGTACGGGGACTAGCGTTTACAATGAGCAGTTCTTC. Protein sequence: CASRTGTSVYNEQFF.

The chain employs TRBV6-2 or TRBV6-3 and TRBJ2-5, with D perhaps TRBD2 (5 bases). Germline CDR1 is MNHEY and CDR2 is SVGEGT. V lost 4 bases to trimming and J lost 4 bases, with 13 bases between them. CDR3 length: 14 amino acids. This chain's CDR3 is CASSSPVRGETQYF. The CDR3 DNA reads TGTGCCAGCAGTTCCCCCGTCCGGGGAGAGACCCAGTACTTC.

J is TRBJ2-5 and V is TRBV19; D assignment may be TRBD1 or TRBD2 (5 bases each). From germline, CDR1 is LNHDA and CDR2 SQIVND (reference sequence). This CDR3 has 16 amino acids. Deletions cut 3 bases from V and 1 base from J, with 15 bases between. CDR3 sequence: CASSIGRAGSQETQYF. The CDR3 DNA sequence: TGTGCCAGTAGTATCGGTCGGGCAGGGAGCCAAGAGACCCAGTACTTC. Drawing the rest from reference TRBV19 and TRBJ2-5, the complete variable domain is DGGITQSPKYLFRKEGQNVTLSCEQNLNHDAMYWYRQDPGQGLRLIYYSQIVNDFQKGDIAEGYSVSREKKESFPLTVTSAQKNPTAFYLCASSIGRAGSQETQYFGPGTRLLVL.